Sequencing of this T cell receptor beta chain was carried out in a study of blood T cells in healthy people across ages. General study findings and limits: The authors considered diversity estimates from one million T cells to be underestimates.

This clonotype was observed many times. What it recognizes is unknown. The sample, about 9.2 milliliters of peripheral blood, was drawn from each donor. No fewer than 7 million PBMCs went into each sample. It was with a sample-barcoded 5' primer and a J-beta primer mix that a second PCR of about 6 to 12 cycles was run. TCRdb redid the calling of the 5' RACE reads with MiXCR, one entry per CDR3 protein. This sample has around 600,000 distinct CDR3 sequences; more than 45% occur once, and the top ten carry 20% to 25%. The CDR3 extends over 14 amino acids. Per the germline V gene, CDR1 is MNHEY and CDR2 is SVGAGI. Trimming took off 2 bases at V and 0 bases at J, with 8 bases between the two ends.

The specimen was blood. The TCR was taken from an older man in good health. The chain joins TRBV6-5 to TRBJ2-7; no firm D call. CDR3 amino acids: CASSYTRTSYEQYF. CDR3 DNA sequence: TGTGCCAGCAGTTACACGCGGACCTCCTACGAGCAGTACTTC.